This T cell receptor beta chain derives from a study of cytomegalovirus exposure and HLA in healthy donors. Study-level findings and limits: When a later analysis was performed, an Asian-associated ancestry cluster reportedly had fewer N-insertions than the approximately 700-donor mean. Within a later analysis, the majority of CMV-associated TCR beta chains appeared HLA-restricted. Reports credit the classifier with highly specific, highly sensitive diagnosis of cytomegalovirus status.

A note on this clone: As yet, its antigen is unknown.

Both 60 Vbeta primers and 13 Jbeta primers went into the PCR. Method: immunoSEQ multiplex PCR; TCRdb's copy keeps in-frame clones and lacks some. The repertoire has 130,000 to 150,000 clones, around 82% of them found once; the top ten carry approximately 2.5%. Donors had nominal health at sampling but likely had unrecorded immune exposures. The clonotype comes from a woman in her late teens or twenties in good health and CMV-seropositive. Sequencing was done on a sample of PBMCs.

CDR3 sequence reads: CATHRNRDGYTF. The DNA for the CDR3 is TGTGCCACACACCGTAACAGGGATGGCTACACCTTC. The genes are TRBV6-1 and TRBJ1-2; the D gene is possibly TRBD1 (6 bases). V dropped 10 bases and J dropped 6 bases, with 15 bases sitting between them. CDR1 is MNHNS, CDR2 SASEGT, per germline. The CDR3 runs 12 residues.